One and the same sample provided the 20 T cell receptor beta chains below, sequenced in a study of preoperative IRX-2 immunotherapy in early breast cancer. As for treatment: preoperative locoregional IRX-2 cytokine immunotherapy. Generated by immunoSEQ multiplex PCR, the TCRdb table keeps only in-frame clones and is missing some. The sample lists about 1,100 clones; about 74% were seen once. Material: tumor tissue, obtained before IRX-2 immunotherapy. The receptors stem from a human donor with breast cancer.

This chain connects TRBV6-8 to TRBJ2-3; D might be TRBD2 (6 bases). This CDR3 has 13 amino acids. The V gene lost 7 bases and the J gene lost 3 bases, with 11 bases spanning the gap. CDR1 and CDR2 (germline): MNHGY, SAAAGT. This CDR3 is CASIMTSTDTQYF. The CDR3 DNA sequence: TGTGCCAGCATTATGACTAGTACAGATACGCAGTATTTT.

The CDR3 nucleotides read TGTGCCAGCAAGACAAGTACAGGCCTAGTCAAAGAGACCCAGTACTTC. Encoded protein: CASKTSTGLVKETQYF. The V and J genes are TRBV6-8 and TRBJ2-5; a weak D match, TRBD1 (5 bases). Germline lookup yields CDR1 MNHGY and CDR2 SAAAGT. Trimming took off 7 bases at V and 3 bases at J, with 21 bases between the two ends. The CDR3 runs to 16 residues.

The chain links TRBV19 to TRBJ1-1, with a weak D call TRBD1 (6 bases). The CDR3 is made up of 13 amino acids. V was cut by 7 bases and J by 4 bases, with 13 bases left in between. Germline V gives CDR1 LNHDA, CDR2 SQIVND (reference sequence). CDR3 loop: CASNRELATEAFF. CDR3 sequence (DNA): TGTGCCAGTAACAGGGAGTTGGCCACTGAAGCTTTCTTT.

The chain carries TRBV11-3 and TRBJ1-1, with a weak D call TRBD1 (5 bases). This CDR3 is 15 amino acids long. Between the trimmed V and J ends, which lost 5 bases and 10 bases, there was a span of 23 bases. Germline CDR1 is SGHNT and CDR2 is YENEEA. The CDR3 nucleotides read TGTGCCAGCAGCACCGCCGCTGGGCAGGGAGGGAGAGCTTTCTTT. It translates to CASSTAAGQGGRAFF.

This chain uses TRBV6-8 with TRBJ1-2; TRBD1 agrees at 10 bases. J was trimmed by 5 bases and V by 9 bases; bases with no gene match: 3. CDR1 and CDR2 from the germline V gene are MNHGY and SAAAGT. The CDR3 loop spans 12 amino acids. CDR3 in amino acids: CASGQGVYGYTF. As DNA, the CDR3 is TGTGCCAGTGGACAGGGGGTGTATGGCTACACCTTC.

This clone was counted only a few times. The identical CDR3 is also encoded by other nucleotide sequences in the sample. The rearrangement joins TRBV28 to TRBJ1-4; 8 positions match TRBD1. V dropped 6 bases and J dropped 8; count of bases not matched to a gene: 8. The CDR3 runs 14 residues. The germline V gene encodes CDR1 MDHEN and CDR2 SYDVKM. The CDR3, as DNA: TGTGCCAGCAGCCGAGGACAGGGTCGAGAAAAACTGTTTTTT. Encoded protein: CASSRGQGREKLFF.

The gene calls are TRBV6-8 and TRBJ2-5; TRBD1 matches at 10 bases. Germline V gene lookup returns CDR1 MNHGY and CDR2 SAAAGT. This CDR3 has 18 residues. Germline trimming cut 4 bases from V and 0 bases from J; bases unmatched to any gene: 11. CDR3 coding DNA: TGTGCCAGCAGTTTAACCCCTCGGACAGGGGGGTACCAAGAGACCCAGTACTTC. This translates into CASSLTPRTGGYQETQYF.

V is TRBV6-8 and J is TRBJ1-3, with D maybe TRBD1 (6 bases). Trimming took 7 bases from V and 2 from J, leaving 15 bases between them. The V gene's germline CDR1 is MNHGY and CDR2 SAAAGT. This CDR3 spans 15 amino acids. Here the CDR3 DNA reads TGTGCCAGCATTAGAGGGGGGGCGGCTGGAAACACCATATATTTT. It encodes CASIRGGAAGNTIYF.

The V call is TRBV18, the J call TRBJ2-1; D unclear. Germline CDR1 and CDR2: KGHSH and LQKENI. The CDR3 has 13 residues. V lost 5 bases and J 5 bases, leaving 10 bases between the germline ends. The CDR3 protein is CASSSGRDNEQFF. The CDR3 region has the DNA TGTGCCAGCTCATCAGGACGAGACAATGAGCAGTTCTTC.

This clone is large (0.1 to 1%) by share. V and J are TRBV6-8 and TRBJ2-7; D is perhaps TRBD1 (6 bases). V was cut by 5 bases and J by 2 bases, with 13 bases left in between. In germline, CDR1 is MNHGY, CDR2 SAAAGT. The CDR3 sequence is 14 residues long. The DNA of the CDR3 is TGTGCCAGCAGTGAGTGGCAGGGGACCTACGAGCAGTACTTC. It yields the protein CASSEWQGTYEQYF.

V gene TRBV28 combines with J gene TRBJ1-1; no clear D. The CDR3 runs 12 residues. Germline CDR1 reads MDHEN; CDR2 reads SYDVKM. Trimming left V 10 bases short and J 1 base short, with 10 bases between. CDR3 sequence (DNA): TGTGCCACAGCGAGGGCGAACACTGAAGCTTTCTTT. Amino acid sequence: CATARANTEAFF.

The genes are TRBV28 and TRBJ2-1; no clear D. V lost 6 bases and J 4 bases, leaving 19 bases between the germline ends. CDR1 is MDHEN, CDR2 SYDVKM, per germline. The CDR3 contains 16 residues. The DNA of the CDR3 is TGTGCCAGCAGCCGCCCAAGTTCCACAGCGTACAATGAGCAGTTCTTC. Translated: CASSRPSSTAYNEQFF.

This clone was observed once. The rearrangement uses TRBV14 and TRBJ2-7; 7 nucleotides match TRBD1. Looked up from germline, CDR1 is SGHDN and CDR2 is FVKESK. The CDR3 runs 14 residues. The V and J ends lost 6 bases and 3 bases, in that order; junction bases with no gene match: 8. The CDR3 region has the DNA TGTGCCAGCAGTCCGACAGGGCCCAGCTACGAGCAGTACTTC. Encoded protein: CASSPTGPSYEQYF.

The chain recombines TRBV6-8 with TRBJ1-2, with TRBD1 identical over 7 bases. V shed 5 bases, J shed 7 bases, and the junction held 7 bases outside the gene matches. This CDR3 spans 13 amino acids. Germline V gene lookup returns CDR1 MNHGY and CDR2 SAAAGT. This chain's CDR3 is CASSLGQDAGYTF. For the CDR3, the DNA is TGTGCCAGCAGTCTAGGACAGGACGCTGGCTACACCTTC.

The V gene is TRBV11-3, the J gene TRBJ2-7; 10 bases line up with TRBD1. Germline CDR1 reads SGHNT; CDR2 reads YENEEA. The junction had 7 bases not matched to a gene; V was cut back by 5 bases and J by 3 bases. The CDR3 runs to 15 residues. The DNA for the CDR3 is TGTGCCAGCAGCCTCCGGGACAGGGGTAACTACGAGCAGTACTTC. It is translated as CASSLRDRGNYEQYF.

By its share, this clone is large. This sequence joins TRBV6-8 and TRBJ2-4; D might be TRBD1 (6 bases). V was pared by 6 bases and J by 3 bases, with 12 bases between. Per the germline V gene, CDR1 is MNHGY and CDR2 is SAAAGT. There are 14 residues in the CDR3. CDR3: CASRVQGVKNIQYF. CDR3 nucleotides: TGTGCCAGCAGAGTACAGGGAGTCAAAAACATTCAGTACTTC.

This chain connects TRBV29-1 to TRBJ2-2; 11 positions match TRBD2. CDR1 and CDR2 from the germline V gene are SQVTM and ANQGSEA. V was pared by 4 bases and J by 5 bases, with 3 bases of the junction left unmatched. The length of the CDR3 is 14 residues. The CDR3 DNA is TGCAGCGTTGGGCTAGCGGGAGGTACCGGGGAGCTGTTTTTT. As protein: CSVGLAGGTGELFF.

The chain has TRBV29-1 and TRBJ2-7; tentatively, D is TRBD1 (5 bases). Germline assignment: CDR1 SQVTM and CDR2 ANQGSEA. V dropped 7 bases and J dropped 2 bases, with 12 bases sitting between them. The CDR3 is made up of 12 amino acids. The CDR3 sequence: CSALTGTYEQYF. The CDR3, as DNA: TGCAGCGCACTAACAGGTACCTACGAGCAGTACTTC.

DNA for the CDR3: TGTGCCACCAGCAGAGAGCCTAGGATGGATACGCAGTATTTT. This codes for CATSREPRMDTQYF. The V call is TRBV15, the J call TRBJ2-3; D is undetermined. The germline V and J ends were trimmed by 0 bases and 6 bases, with 10 bases remaining between them. CDR3 length: 14 residues. Germline V gives CDR1 LNHNV, CDR2 YYDKDF (reference sequence).

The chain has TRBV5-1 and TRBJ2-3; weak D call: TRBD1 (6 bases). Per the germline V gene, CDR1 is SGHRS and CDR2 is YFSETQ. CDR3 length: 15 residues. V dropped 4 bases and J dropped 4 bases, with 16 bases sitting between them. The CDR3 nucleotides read TGCGCCAGCAGCCACTCTCAGGGGATTGCAGATACGCAGTATTTT. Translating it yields CASSHSQGIADTQYF.